This T cell receptor beta chain was identified during a study of patients and donors after allogeneic stem cell transplantation. This clonotype has at least ten counts. Looked up from germline, CDR1 is LNHNV and CDR2 is YYDKDF (reference sequence). The CDR3 contains 15 residues. Trimming removed 6 bases from V and 1 base from J, with 15 bases in between. TCRdb reprocessed the RT-PCR reads with MiXCR, giving one entry per CDR3 protein. The repertoire holds tens of thousands of distinct CDR3 sequences, with roughly 5.1% as singletons. This chain joins TRBV15 and TRBJ1-1; possibly TRBD1 for D (6 bases). Sequenced: blood, either unsorted or a sorted T cell fraction (not recorded which). This clonotype was obtained from a human donor who was either an allogeneic HSCT recipient or a stem cell or donor lymphocyte infusion donor (not recorded which). It is not recorded whose cells these are; they may come from a transplant donor. Here the CDR3 reads CATSTLGGRNTEAFF. In nucleotides, the CDR3 is TGTGCCACCAGTACCCTGGGGGGCCGGAACACTGAAGCTTTCTTT.